Below, 11 T cell receptor beta chains from the same sample are listed, as sequenced in a study of blood T cells in healthy people across ages. Combining a sample-barcoded 5' primer with a J-beta primer mix, a second PCR ran for about 6 to 12 cycles. Each CDR3 protein is one row after TCRdb ran MiXCR on the 5' RACE reads. The sample records approximately 1.5 million distinct CDR3 sequences, approximately 43% being singletons. The sample taken for sequencing was blood. Source of these receptors: a woman between 18 and 29 years old in good health.

Ten or more counts support this clonotype. V and J are TRBV12-3 or TRBV12-4 and TRBJ2-1, with unresolved D. The V end was cut by 7 bases, the J end by 4 bases, with 11 bases between. This CDR3 has 13 residues. The CDR3 bases are TGTGCCAGCAAGACGGACGGTTACAATGAGCAGTTCTTC. Residues: CASKTDGYNEQFF.

This clonotype came up a few times. The chain has TRBV20-1 and TRBJ2-7; 7 bases match TRBD2. V lost 6 bases, J lost 2 bases, and 19 bases stayed unmatched. The CDR3 loop spans 17 amino acids. Germline lookup yields CDR1 DFQATT and CDR2 SNEGSKA (reference sequence). The CDR3 sequence: CSASAKLPGLTTYEQYF. The CDR3 nucleotides are TGCAGTGCGTCTGCAAAGCTACCGGGACTAACCACCTACGAGCAGTACTTC.

The rearrangement joins TRBV5-1 to TRBJ1-2; no clear D gene. The length of the CDR3 is 12 residues. Trimming pared 0 bases from V and 8 bases from J, leaving 8 bases between. The germline V gene has CDR1 SGHRS and CDR2 YFSETQ. The CDR3 nucleotides are TGCGCCAGCAGCTTGGGAACGGAAGGCTACACCTTC. Its protein is CASSLGTEGYTF.

Concerning this clonotype itself: Relative to the germline gene, one junction end is altered; a read error may explain this. This chain uses TRBV3-1 with TRBJ2-4; D is perhaps TRBD1 or TRBD2 (5 bases each). Germline CDR1 reads LGHDT; CDR2 reads YNNKEL (reference sequence). There are 13 residues in the CDR3. The CDR3 DNA reads TGTGCCAGCGGCCAAGGAACGAGGGGCGGAGGGTACTTC. Translated: CASGQGTRGGGYF.

This clonotype occurred a few times. The genes are TRBV27 and TRBJ1-2; D gene uncertain. CDR1 is MNHEY, CDR2 SMNVEV, per germline (reference sequence). Deletions cut 6 bases from V and 4 bases from J, with 12 bases between. The CDR3 totals 13 residues. The CDR3 DNA is TGTGCCAGCAGACCGGAAACTTCCTATGGCTACACCTTC. It encodes CASRPETSYGYTF.

This chain uses TRBV28 with TRBJ2-5; D may be TRBD1 (6 bases). The end of the DNA fits TRBJ2-7 better, so the J call may be wrong. The germline V gene encodes CDR1 MDHEN and CDR2 SYDVKM. The CDR3 loop spans 17 amino acids. The CDR3 DNA is TGTGCCAGCAGTTCCGACCTACAGGGTGTTCGATGGAACGAGCAGTACTTC. Residues: CASSSDLQGVRWNEQYF.

The CDR3 spells CASSFTSGGTSYEQYF. Written as DNA, the CDR3 is TGTGCCAGCAGCTTTACTAGCGGGGGGACGTCCTACGAGCAGTACTTC. This chain connects TRBV7-2 to TRBJ2-7; 12 nucleotides match TRBD2. After removal of 3 bases from V and 1 base from J, the junction contained 4 bases not matched to a gene. The CDR3 runs to 16 residues. CDR1 is SGHTA, CDR2 FQGNSA, per germline. The whole variable domain, remainder taken from reference TRBV7-2 and TRBJ2-7, is GAGVSQSPSNKVTEKGKDVELRCDPISGHTALYWYRQSLGQGLEFLIYFQGNSAPDKSGLPSDRFSAERTGGSVSTLTIQRTQQEDSAVYLCASSFTSGGTSYEQYFGPGTRLTVT.

The chain employs TRBV29-1 and TRBJ1-1, with a weak D call TRBD1 (5 bases). Germline assignment: CDR1 SQVTM and CDR2 ANQGSEA. Between the trimmed V and J ends, which lost 4 bases and 4 bases, there was a span of 16 bases. The CDR3 loop spans 14 amino acids. CDR3: CSVAPDMLLTEAFF. The DNA of the CDR3 is TGCAGCGTTGCCCCGGACATGCTACTCACTGAAGCTTTCTTT.

The sample holds one count of this clonotype. This rearrangement joins TRBV4-3 to TRBJ2-4; D perhaps matches TRBD2 (6 bases). The DNA end is a closer match to TRBJ2-7, so the J assignment may be wrong. Germline V gene lookup returns CDR1 LGHNA and CDR2 YSLEER. The CDR3 contains 17 residues. CDR3 in amino acids: CASSQLHPSVPSYEQYF. In DNA, the CDR3 is TGCGCCAGCAGCCAACTCCACCCTAGCGTTCCATCTTACGAGCAGTACTTC.

The chain carries TRBV27 and TRBJ2-1, with TRBD1 matching over 8 bases. This CDR3 has 16 residues. After removal of 6 bases from V and 1 base from J, the junction contained 8 bases not matched to a gene. Germline assignment: CDR1 MNHEY and CDR2 SMNVEV (reference sequence). For the CDR3, the DNA is TGTGCCAGCAGCCCTGCGACAGGGGAATCCTACAATGAGCAGTTCTTC. Translating gives CASSPATGESYNEQFF.

This clonotype was observed a few times. The chain is built from TRBV9 and TRBJ2-3; D not resolved. The CDR3 is made up of 14 amino acids. Germline lookup yields CDR1 SGDLS and CDR2 YYNGEE. V was shortened by 0 bases and J by 3 bases, with 8 bases between the two germline ends. The CDR3 is CASSVAGLTDTQYF. CDR3 DNA sequence: TGTGCCAGCAGCGTAGCGGGCCTTACAGATACGCAGTATTTT.